A selection of T cell receptor beta chains follows, all from one sample in a study of identical twins. In TCRdb, the 5' RACE reads were re-called with MiXCR into one record per CDR3 protein. Of hundreds of thousands of distinct CDR3 sequences in the sample, less than 9% were seen once. This same sample was also taken into another study, of yellow fever vaccine responses in identical twins.

The source material was PBMCs. All receptors come from a woman between 18 and 30 years old in good health. Both conserved end residues are part of each CDR3. D genes are given only for firm matches. Clone size is shown for a subset of rows, as once, few, many or a class of expanded clone.

15	.	TRBJ1-3	TRBV7-9	.	CASSPDATSGNTIYF	TGTGCCAGCAGCCCGGACGCAACTTCTGGAAACACCATATATTTT
16	few	TRBJ2-3	TRBV12-3/TRBV12-4	TRBD1	CASSKGTGGVTDTQYF	TGTGCCAGCAGTAAAGGGACAGGGGGCGTCACAGATACGCAGTATTTT
15	.	TRBJ2-7	TRBV25-1	TRBD1	CASTLSGQGFYEQYF	TGTGCCAGCACCCTCTCCGGACAGGGGTTCTACGAGCAGTACTTC
14	.	TRBJ1-1	TRBV29-1	TRBD1	CSVEGGQGSTEAFF	TGCAGCGTTGAGGGAGGACAGGGGAGCACTGAAGCTTTCTTT
11	few	TRBJ2-1	TRBV15	.	CATSRENEQFF	TGTGCCACCAGCAGGGAAAATGAGCAGTTCTTC
15	.	TRBJ1-2	TRBV5-1	.	CASSPDVGMGYGYTF	TGCGCCAGCAGCCCCGATGTAGGGATGGGCTATGGCTACACCTTC
11	.	TRBJ1-1	TRBV20-1	.	CSAMTYTEAFF	TGCAGCGCTATGACATACACTGAAGCTTTCTTT
12	.	TRBJ1-1	TRBV12-3/TRBV12-4	.	CASSLLGQGAFF	TGTGCCAGCAGTTTACTCGGGCAGGGAGCTTTCTTT
15	many	TRBJ2-1	TRBV12-3/TRBV12-4	TRBD2	CASIMGLAEYNEQFF	TGTGCCAGCATCATGGGACTAGCGGAATACAATGAGCAGTTCTTC
13	few	TRBJ2-1	TRBV7-9	.	CASSPPLMNEQFF	TGTGCCAGCAGCCCCCCTCTAATGAATGAGCAGTTCTTC
14	few	TRBJ2-1	TRBV29-1	TRBD2	CSVAGGGLYNEQFF	TGCAGCGTAGCGGGAGGGGGCCTTTACAATGAGCAGTTCTTC
15	.	TRBJ1-5	TRBV3-1	.	CASSQGGKRPRPQHF	TGTGCCAGCAGCCAAGGAGGAAAAAGGCCCCGGCCCCAGCATTTT
14	few	TRBJ2-1	TRBV29-1	TRBD2	CSGKRELPYNEQFF	TGCAGCGGTAAGCGGGAGCTTCCCTACAATGAGCAGTTCTTC
15	many	TRBJ2-1	TRBV6-1	.	CASSGTAASYNEQFF	TGTGCCAGCAGTGGGACGGCTGCTTCCTACAATGAGCAGTTCTTC
14	few	TRBJ2-3	TRBV12-3/TRBV12-4	.	CASRKLLSTDTQYF	TGTGCCAGCAGGAAACTCCTAAGCACAGATACGCAGTATTTT
12	few	TRBJ2-7	TRBV11-2	.	CASSLESLRQYF	TGTGCCAGCAGCTTAGAGAGCCTAAGGCAGTACTTC
15	few	TRBJ2-7	TRBV7-6	TRBD2	CASSLGLAVLGEQYF	TGTGCCAGCAGCCTGGGACTAGCGGTGCTGGGTGAGCAGTACTTC
16	many	TRBJ2-2	TRBV12-3/TRBV12-4	TRBD2	CASIRGLAPNTGELFF	TGTGCCAGCATTCGGGGACTAGCGCCAAACACCGGGGAGCTGTTTTTT
12	many	TRBJ2-7	TRBV24-1	.	CATSLGRGEQYF	TGTGCCACCAGTTTAGGGCGCGGCGAGCAGTACTTC
13	.	TRBJ2-1	TRBV4-1	.	CASSPIERDEQFF	TGCGCCAGCAGCCCAATAGAACGGGATGAGCAGTTCTTC
12	.	TRBJ2-7	TRBV20-1	.	CSARVGTYEQYF	TGCAGTGCTAGGGTGGGTACCTACGAGCAGTACTTC
16	.	TRBJ2-1	TRBV20-1	TRBD2	CSARAPAGGAYNEQFF	TGCAGTGCTAGAGCGCCGGCGGGGGGAGCGTACAATGAGCAGTTCTTC
16	few	TRBJ1-3	TRBV7-9	.	CASSASGRSSGNTIYF	TGTGCCAGCAGCGCTAGCGGGCGGAGCTCTGGAAACACCATATATTTT
13	.	TRBJ1-3	TRBV7-9	.	CATGEVSGNTIYF	TGTGCCACAGGGGAGGTTTCTGGAAACACCATATATTTT
15	few	TRBJ2-3	TRBV20-1	.	CCAQRGAVWTDTQYF	TGCTGTGCCCAGAGGGGCGCGGTTTGGACAGATACGCAGTATTTT
14	many	TRBJ1-1	TRBV24-1	.	CATSEAGANTEAFF	TGTGCCACCAGTGAGGCCGGGGCGAACACTGAAGCTTTCTTT
17	few	TRBJ1-1	TRBV11-3	TRBD1	CASSDRTGDRGDTEAFF	TGTGCCAGCAGCGATCGGACAGGGGATCGAGGTGACACTGAAGCTTTCTTT
17	many	TRBJ2-2	TRBV15	.	CATSRDLRGRAAGELFF	TGTGCCACCAGCAGAGATTTGAGGGGAAGGGCGGCCGGGGAGCTGTTTTTT
13	.	TRBJ1-1	TRBV28	.	CAIQFGGNTEAFF	TGTGCCATTCAGTTTGGGGGGAACACTGAAGCTTTCTTT
16	few	TRBJ2-3	TRBV12-3/TRBV12-4	TRBD2	CASSLRASGGTDTQYF	TGTGCCAGCAGTTTACGGGCTAGCGGCGGCACAGATACGCAGTATTTT
17	.	TRBJ2-3	TRBV29-1	TRBD1	CSATDRGPGRRTDTQYF	TGCAGCGCAACAGACAGGGGGCCCGGCCGGAGAACAGATACGCAGTATTTT
13	many	TRBJ2-1	TRBV20-1	TRBD2	CSAQTSGGHEQFF	TGCAGTGCGCAGACTAGCGGGGGTCATGAGCAGTTCTTC
14	many	TRBJ1-1	TRBV28	.	CASSLSGVNTEAFF	TGTGCCAGCAGTTTAAGTGGGGTGAACACTGAAGCTTTCTTT
13	once	TRBJ2-3	TRBV7-9	.	CASTGGPSDTQYF	TGTGCCAGCACGGGGGGCCCCTCAGATACGCAGTATTTT
12	many	TRBJ1-6	TRBV20-1	.	CSASRAGSPLHF	TGCAGTGCTAGCCGGGCCGGTTCACCCCTCCACTTT
15	.	TRBJ1-1	TRBV9	.	CASSVGGGVLTEAFF	TGTGCCAGCAGCGTAGGGGGGGGGGTTCTCACTGAAGCTTTCTTT
14	many	TRBJ1-1	TRBV10-3	.	CAITPTTRNTEAFF	TGTGCCATCACCCCTACTACACGGAACACTGAAGCTTTCTTT
14	.	TRBJ1-4	TRBV20-1	.	CSARVSWAGGILFF	TGCAGTGCTAGAGTCTCGTGGGCTGGCGGGATCCTGTTTTTT
12	.	TRBJ2-1	TRBV29-1	.	CSLGAGSNEQFF	TGCAGCCTTGGGGCAGGGTCGAATGAGCAGTTCTTC
14	many	TRBJ2-5	TRBV3-1	.	CASSPEGPAETQYF	TGTGCCAGCAGCCCTGAGGGACCCGCGGAGACCCAGTACTTC
16	.	TRBJ2-7	TRBV20-1	.	CSARDFRIASTYEQYF	TGCAGTGCTAGAGATTTCAGGATAGCGTCTACCTACGAGCAGTACTTC
14	.	TRBJ1-2	TRBV5-1	.	CASSLGSRSDGYTF	TGCGCCAGCAGCTTGGGATCCAGGTCTGATGGCTACACCTTC
17	.	TRBJ2-1	TRBV4-2	TRBD2	CASSQDASGGAQNEQFF	TGTGCCAGCAGCCAAGACGCTAGCGGGGGGGCCCAAAATGAGCAGTTCTTC
14	few	TRBJ1-6	TRBV20-1	.	CSARGARRYSPLHF	TGCAGTGCTAGAGGCGCCAGGAGATACTCACCCCTCCACTTT
12	.	TRBJ2-5	TRBV20-1	.	CSAVKGKETQYF	TGCAGTGCCGTGAAGGGGAAAGAGACCCAGTACTTC
13	once	TRBJ2-1	TRBV7-6	.	CASSLDLPGEQFF	TGTGCCAGCAGCTTAGACCTTCCCGGAGAGCAGTTCTTC
14	many	TRBJ1-3	TRBV3-1	.	CASSQDSNRNTIYF	TGTGCCAGCAGCCAAGATTCCAATCGAAACACCATATATTTT
15	.	TRBJ2-1	TRBV20-1	TRBD2	CSVKGLAGGYNEQFF	TGCAGTGTTAAGGGACTAGCGGGAGGCTACAATGAGCAGTTCTTC
15	.	TRBJ2-5	TRBV19	.	CASSLRDGSQETQYF	TGTGCCAGTAGTTTACGGGACGGGAGCCAAGAGACCCAGTACTTC
14	.	TRBJ2-1	TRBV5-1	TRBD1	CASTTRQGYNEQFF	TGCGCCAGTACCACTCGACAGGGATACAATGAGCAGTTCTTC
16	few	TRBJ2-7	TRBV14	.	CASSQALSALTYEQYF	TGTGCCAGCAGCCAAGCTCTCAGCGCCCTCACCTACGAGCAGTACTTC
13	.	TRBJ2-7	TRBV29-1	.	CSVDGASSYEQYF	TGCAGCGTTGATGGGGCTAGCTCCTACGAGCAGTACTTC
18	few	TRBJ2-1	TRBV11-1	TRBD2	CASSFSGVYGGGYNEQFF	TGTGCCAGCAGCTTCTCAGGAGTGTACGGCGGGGGCTACAATGAGCAGTTCTTC
13	.	TRBJ2-5	TRBV12-3/TRBV12-4	.	CASSLVDGGTQYF	TGTGCCAGCAGTTTAGTGGACGGAGGGACCCAGTACTTC
14	many	TRBJ2-6	TRBV5-6	.	CASSFKSGANVLTF	TGTGCCAGCAGCTTTAAATCTGGGGCCAACGTCCTGACTTTC
15	few	TRBJ2-3	TRBV4-1	TRBD1	CASSQRTGDTDTQYF	TGCGCCAGCAGCCAAAGGACAGGGGACACAGATACGCAGTATTTT
17	few	TRBJ2-1	TRBV11-2	TRBD2	CASSLVRLAGGPHEQFF	TGTGCCAGCAGCTTAGTGAGACTAGCGGGGGGGCCTCATGAGCAGTTCTTC
15	few	TRBJ2-7	TRBV7-9	TRBD1	CASSSTGTGPDEQYF	TGTGCCAGCAGCTCGACCGGGACAGGGCCCGACGAGCAGTACTTC